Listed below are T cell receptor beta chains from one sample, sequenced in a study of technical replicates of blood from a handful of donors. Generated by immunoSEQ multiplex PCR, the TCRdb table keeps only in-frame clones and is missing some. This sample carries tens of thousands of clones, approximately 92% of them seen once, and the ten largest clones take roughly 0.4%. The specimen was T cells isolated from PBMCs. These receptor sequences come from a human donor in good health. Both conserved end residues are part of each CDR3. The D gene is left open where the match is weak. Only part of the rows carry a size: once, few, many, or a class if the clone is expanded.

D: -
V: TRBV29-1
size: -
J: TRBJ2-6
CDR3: CSVEVLPSGANVLTF
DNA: TGCAGCGTGGAAGTACTACCGTCTGGGGCCAACGTCCTGACTTTC

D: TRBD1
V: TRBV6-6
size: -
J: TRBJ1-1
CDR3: CASSYAGTGDTEAFF
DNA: TGTGCCAGCAGTTACGCTGGGACAGGGGACACTGAAGCTTTCTTT

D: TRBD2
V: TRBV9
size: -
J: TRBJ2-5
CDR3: CASSDGGGAKTQYF
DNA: TGTGCCAGCAGCGACGGGGGGGGCGCAAAGACCCAGTACTTC

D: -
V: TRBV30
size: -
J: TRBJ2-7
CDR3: CAWSLLWYEQYF
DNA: TGTGCCTGGAGCCTACTTTGGTACGAGCAGTACTTC

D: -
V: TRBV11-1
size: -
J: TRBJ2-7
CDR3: CASSFTGSYEQYF
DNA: TGTGCCAGCAGCTTTACAGGGTCCTACGAGCAGTACTTC

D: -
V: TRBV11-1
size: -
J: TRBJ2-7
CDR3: CASSLLRSTYEQYF
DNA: TGTGCCAGCAGCTTATTAAGGAGCACCTACGAGCAGTACTTC

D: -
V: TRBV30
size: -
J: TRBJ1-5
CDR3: CAWSTEENQPQHF
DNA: TGTGCCTGGAGTACGGAGGAAAATCAGCCCCAGCATTTT

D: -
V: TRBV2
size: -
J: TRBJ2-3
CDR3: CASSPLHQSTDTQYF
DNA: TGTGCCAGCAGTCCCTTACACCAAAGCACAGATACGCAGTATTTT

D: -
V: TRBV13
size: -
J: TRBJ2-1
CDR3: CASSLERRLEFF
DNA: TGTGCCAGCAGCTTAGAGCGGAGATTGGAGTTCTTC

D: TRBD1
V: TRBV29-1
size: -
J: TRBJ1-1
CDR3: CSVGTGGTEAFF
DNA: TGCAGCGTCGGGACAGGGGGGACTGAAGCTTTCTTT

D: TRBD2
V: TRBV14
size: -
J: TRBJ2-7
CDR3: CASSQGMSGTYEQYF
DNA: TGTGCCAGCAGCCAAGGGATGAGCGGGACCTACGAGCAGTACTTC

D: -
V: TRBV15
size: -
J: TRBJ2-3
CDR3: CATSREGASTDTQYF
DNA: TGTGCCACCAGCAGAGAAGGGGCCAGCACAGATACGCAGTATTTT

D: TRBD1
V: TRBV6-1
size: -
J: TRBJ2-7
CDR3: CASSEAGTGGYEQYF
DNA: TGTGCCAGCAGTGAAGCGGGGACAGGGGGGTACGAGCAGTACTTC

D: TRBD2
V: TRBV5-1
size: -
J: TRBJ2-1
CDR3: CASRLGGGSYNEQFF
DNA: TGCGCCAGCAGGTTAGGCGGGGGCTCCTACAATGAGCAGTTCTTC

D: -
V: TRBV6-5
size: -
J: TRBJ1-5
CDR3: CASSSNREQPQHF
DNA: TGTGCCAGCAGTTCGAACAGGGAACAGCCCCAGCATTTT

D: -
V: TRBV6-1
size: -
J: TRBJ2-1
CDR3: CASSPGDQFYNEQFF
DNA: TGTGCCAGCAGTCCCGGGGATCAATTTTACAATGAGCAGTTCTTC

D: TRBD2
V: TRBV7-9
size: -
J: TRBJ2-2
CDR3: CASKAGGWTGELFF
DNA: TGTGCCAGCAAAGCGGGAGGGTGGACCGGGGAGCTGTTTTTT

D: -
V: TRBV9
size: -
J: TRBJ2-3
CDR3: CASSDYQSTQYF
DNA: TGTGCCAGCAGCGACTACCAAAGTACGCAGTATTTT

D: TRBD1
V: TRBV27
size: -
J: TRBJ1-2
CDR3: CASSLGQGIYYGYTF
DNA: TGTGCCAGCAGTTTGGGACAGGGCATATACTATGGCTACACCTTC

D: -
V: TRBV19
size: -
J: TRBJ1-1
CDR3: CASSSTGTEAFF
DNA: TGTGCCAGTTCGTCAACCGGGACAGAAGCTTTCTTT

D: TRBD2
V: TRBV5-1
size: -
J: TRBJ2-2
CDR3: CASSFIAGTSGIGELFF
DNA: TGCGCCAGCAGCTTTATAGCTGGGACTAGCGGGATTGGGGAGCTGTTTTTT

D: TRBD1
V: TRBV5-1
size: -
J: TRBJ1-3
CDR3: CASSLGTGWGNTIYF
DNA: TGCGCCAGCAGCTTAGGGACAGGTTGGGGAAACACCATATATTTT

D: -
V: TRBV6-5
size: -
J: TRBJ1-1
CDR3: CASSFRWNTEAFF
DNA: TGTGCCAGCAGTTTTAGATGGAACACTGAAGCTTTCTTT

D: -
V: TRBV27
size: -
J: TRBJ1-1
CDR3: CASSLLGQVNTEAFF
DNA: TGTGCCAGCAGTTTATTGGGGCAGGTGAACACTGAAGCTTTCTTT

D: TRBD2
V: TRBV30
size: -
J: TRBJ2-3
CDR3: CAWQREAGTDTQYF
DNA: TGTGCCTGGCAGCGGGAGGCTGGCACAGATACGCAGTATTTT

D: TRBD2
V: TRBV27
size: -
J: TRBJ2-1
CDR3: CASSHSGRYYNEQFF
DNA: TGTGCCAGCAGCCATAGCGGGAGGTATTACAATGAGCAGTTCTTC

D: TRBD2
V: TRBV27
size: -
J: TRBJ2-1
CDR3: CASSPLASGSNEQFF
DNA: TGTGCCAGCAGCCCCCTGGCTAGCGGGAGTAATGAGCAGTTCTTC

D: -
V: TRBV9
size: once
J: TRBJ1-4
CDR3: CASSVNTFSEKLFF
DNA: TGTGCCAGCAGCGTAAACACATTTTCTGAAAAACTGTTTTTT

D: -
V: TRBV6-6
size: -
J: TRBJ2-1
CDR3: CASSYSTEYNEQFF
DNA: TGTGCCAGCAGTTACTCGACAGAATACAATGAGCAGTTCTTC

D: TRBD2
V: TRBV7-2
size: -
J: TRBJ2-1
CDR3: CASSLGGGTNEQFF
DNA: TGTGCCAGCAGCTTAGGGGGGGGAACGAATGAGCAGTTCTTC

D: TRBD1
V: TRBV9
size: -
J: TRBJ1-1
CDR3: CASSGEKRTGRNTEAFF
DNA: TGTGCCAGCAGCGGAGAAAAAAGGACAGGGAGAAACACTGAAGCTTTCTTT

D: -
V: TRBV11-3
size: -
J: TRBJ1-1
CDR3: CASSTGGGYTEAFF
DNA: TGTGCCAGCAGCACCGGCGGGGGTTACACTGAAGCTTTCTTT

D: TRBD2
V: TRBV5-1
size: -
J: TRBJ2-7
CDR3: CASSLSGSISYEQYF
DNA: TGCGCCAGCAGCCTAAGCGGGAGTATCTCCTACGAGCAGTACTTC

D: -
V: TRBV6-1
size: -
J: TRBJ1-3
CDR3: CASSVQGSGNTIYF
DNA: TGTGCCAGCAGTGTACAGGGCTCTGGAAACACCATATATTTT

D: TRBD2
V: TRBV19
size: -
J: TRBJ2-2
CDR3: CASRDSSGRNTGELFF
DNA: TGTGCCAGTAGGGATTCTAGCGGGAGGAACACCGGGGAGCTGTTTTTT

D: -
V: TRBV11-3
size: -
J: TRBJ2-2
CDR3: CASTLYRDWAGELFF
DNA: TGTGCCAGCACCCTCTACAGGGATTGGGCCGGGGAGCTGTTTTTT

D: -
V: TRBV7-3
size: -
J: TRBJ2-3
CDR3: CASSNGPNSGADTQYF
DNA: TGTGCCAGCAGCAACGGACCGAATAGCGGTGCAGATACGCAGTATTTT

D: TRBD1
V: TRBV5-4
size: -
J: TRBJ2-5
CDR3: CASSPNLRGRRGIETQYF
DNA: TGTGCCAGCAGCCCAAATCTCAGGGGGCGCAGGGGAATAGAGACCCAGTACTTC

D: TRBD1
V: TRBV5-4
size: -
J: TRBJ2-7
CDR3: CASSGRDRDHEQYF
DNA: TGTGCCAGCAGCGGCCGGGACAGGGACCACGAGCAGTACTTC

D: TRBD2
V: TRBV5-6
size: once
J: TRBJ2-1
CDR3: CASRTSGRGNEQFF
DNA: TGTGCCAGCCGAACTAGCGGGAGGGGCAATGAGCAGTTCTTC

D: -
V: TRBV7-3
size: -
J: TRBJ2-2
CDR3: CASSQAPGGGELFF
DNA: TGTGCCAGCAGTCAAGCCCCAGGAGGCGGGGAGCTGTTTTTT

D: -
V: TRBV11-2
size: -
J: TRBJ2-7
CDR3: CASSFPTDYEQYF
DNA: TGTGCCAGCAGCTTTCCGACAGATTACGAGCAGTACTTC

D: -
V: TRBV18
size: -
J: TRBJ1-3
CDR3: CASSPNPGDGNTIYF
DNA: TGTGCCAGCTCACCAAATCCGGGAGATGGAAACACCATATATTTT

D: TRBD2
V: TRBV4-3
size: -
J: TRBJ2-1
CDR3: CASSHIGTSGRGTYNEQFF
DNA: TGCGCCAGCAGCCATATAGGGACTAGCGGGAGGGGCACCTACAATGAGCAGTTCTTC

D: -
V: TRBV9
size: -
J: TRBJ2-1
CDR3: CASSPQDSYNEQFF
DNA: TGTGCCAGCAGCCCACAGGACTCCTACAATGAGCAGTTCTTC

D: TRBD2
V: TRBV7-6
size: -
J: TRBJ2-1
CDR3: CASSLKPSGSSYNEQFF
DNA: TGTGCCAGCAGCTTAAAGCCTAGCGGGTCAAGCTACAATGAGCAGTTCTTC

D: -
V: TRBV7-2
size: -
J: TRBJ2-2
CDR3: CASSMTVTSGELFF
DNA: TGTGCCAGCAGCATGACAGTCACATCCGGGGAGCTGTTTTTT

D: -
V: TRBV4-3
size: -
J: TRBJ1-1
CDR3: CASSQEVANTEAFF
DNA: TGCGCCAGCAGCCAAGAGGTAGCGAACACTGAAGCTTTCTTT

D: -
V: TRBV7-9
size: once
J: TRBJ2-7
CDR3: CASSRDFASEQYF
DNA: TGTGCCAGCAGCCGGGACTTTGCCTCCGAGCAGTACTTC

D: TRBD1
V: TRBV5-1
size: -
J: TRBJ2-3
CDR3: CASSRGQTDTQYF
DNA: TGCGCCAGCAGCCGGGGACAGACAGATACGCAGTATTTT

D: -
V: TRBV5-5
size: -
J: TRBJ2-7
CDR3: CASSLRAGLLYEQYF
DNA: TGTGCCAGCAGCTTGAGGGCAGGGCTTCTCTACGAGCAGTACTTC

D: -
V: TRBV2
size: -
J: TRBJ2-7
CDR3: CASSEGREQYF
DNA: TGTGCCAGCAGTGAAGGGAGGGAGCAGTACTTC

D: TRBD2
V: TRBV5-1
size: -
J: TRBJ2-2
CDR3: CASSFPGTSTGELFF
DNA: TGCGCCAGCAGCTTCCCCGGGACTAGTACCGGGGAGCTGTTTTTT

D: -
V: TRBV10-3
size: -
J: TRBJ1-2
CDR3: CAISEYLNYGYTF
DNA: TGTGCCATCAGTGAGTATCTAAACTATGGCTACACCTTC

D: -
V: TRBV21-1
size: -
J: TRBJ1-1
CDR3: CASSKEDSKNTEAFF
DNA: TGTGCCAGCAGCAAAGAGGACAGTAAGAACACTGAAGCTTTCTTT

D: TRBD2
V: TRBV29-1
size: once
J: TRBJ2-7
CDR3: CSVGAGGFYEQYF
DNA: TGCAGCGTTGGAGCGGGGGGCTTCTACGAGCAGTACTTC

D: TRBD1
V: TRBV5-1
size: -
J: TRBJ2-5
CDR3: CASKRDRGTETQYF
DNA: TGCGCCAGCAAGCGAGACAGGGGGACCGAGACCCAGTACTTC

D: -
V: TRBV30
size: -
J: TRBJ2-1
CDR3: CAWRLNEQFF
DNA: TGTGCCTGGAGGCTAAATGAGCAGTTCTTC

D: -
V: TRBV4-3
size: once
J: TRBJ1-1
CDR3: CASSLEGDMNTEAFF
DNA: TGCGCCAGCAGCCTCGAGGGGGACATGAACACTGAAGCTTTCTTT